These 21 T cell receptor beta chains were sequenced from one sample in a study of blood T cell repertoires in COVID-19 (dated by TCRdb to about 2020). The protocol used for the library was the immunoSEQ multiplex PCR assay. TCRdb provides this immuneACCESS table in a form limited to in-frame rearrangements. Some clones are lacking; in checked studies, under half of them reflect an unresolved V gene, and why the rest are absent is not known. The sample table holds around 38,000 clones, of which about nine tenths were seen once. Together, the top ten hold 6.2% of the sample. The sample was peripheral blood. Every receptor here comes from a human donor in a cohort sampled during active COVID-19.

In DNA, the CDR3 is TGTGCCAGCAGTTTAACAGGGAATGAAAAACTGTTTTTT. Its protein is CASSLTGNEKLFF. The V and J genes are TRBV28 and TRBJ1-4; D is possibly TRBD1 (6 bases). The CDR3 runs 13 residues. V dropped 2 bases and J dropped 5 bases, with 6 bases sitting between them. CDR1 MDHEN and CDR2 SYDVKM come from the germline V gene. The variable domain in full, with the rest retrieved from reference TRBV28 and TRBJ1-4, is DVKVTQSSRYLVKRTGEKVFLECVQDMDHENMFWYRQDPGLGLRLIYFSYDVKMKEKGDIPEGYSVSREKKERFSLILESASTNQTSMYLCASSLTGNEKLFFGSGTQLSVL.

This chain uses TRBV5-5 with TRBJ2-1; 14 nucleotides align to TRBD2. The CDR3 is made up of 18 amino acids. V was clipped by 0 bases and J by 3 bases; unmatched bases: 5. Germline-derived CDR1 and CDR2 are SGHKS and YYEKEE (reference sequence). CDR3 loop: CASSLVGTSGGLYNEQFF. The CDR3 region has the DNA TGTGCCAGCAGCTTGGTCGGGACTAGCGGGGGTCTCTACAATGAGCAGTTCTTC. The whole variable domain, filled in from reference TRBV5-5 and TRBJ2-1, reads DAGVTQSPTHLIKTRGQQVTLRCSPISGHKSVSWYQQVLGQGPQFIFQYYEKEERGRGNFPDRFSARQFPNYSSELNVNALLLGDSALYLCASSLVGTSGGLYNEQFFGPGTRLTVL.

The chain's CDR3 is CASSERGRNTEAFF. For the CDR3, the DNA is TGTGCCAGCAGTGAAAGGGGCAGGAACACTGAAGCTTTCTTT. The genes are TRBV2 and TRBJ1-1, with a weak D call TRBD1 (5 bases). Between the trimmed V and J ends, which lost 2 bases and 1 base, there was a span of 8 bases. The germline V gene has CDR1 SNHLY and CDR2 FYNNEI. The CDR3 spans 14 residues. Combining the CDR3 with reference TRBV2 and TRBJ1-1 gives the whole variable domain EPEVTQTPSHQVTQMGQEVILRCVPISNHLYFYWYRQILGQKVEFLVSFYNNEISEKSEIFDDQFSVERPDGSNFTLKIRSTKLEDSAMYFCASSERGRNTEAFFGQGTRLTVV.

The chain joins TRBV7-2 to TRBJ1-5, with D perhaps TRBD1 (5 bases). The CDR3 has 13 residues. Trimming removed 0 bases from V and 5 bases from J, with 5 bases in between. Germline assignment: CDR1 SGHTA and CDR2 FQGNSA. The CDR3 loop reads CASSLARDQPQHF. The CDR3 region has the DNA TGTGCCAGCAGCTTAGCCAGGGATCAGCCCCAGCATTTT.

This chain connects TRBV18 to TRBJ2-3; 9 positions match TRBD2. The V and J ends lost 1 base and 6 bases, in that order; junction bases with no gene match: 20. CDR1 is KGHSH and CDR2 is LQKENI in the germline V gene. The CDR3 loop spans 20 amino acids. Written as DNA, the CDR3 is TGTGCCAGCTCACCACTCACGTTTAGCGGGGGACCCTTCAAGAAGGATACGCAGTATTTT. Encoded protein: CASSPLTFSGGPFKKDTQYF.

The rearrangement uses TRBV7-6 and TRBJ1-2; D perhaps matches TRBD1 (6 bases). Germline V gene sequence: CDR1 SGHVS, CDR2 FNYEAQ. CDR3 length: 14 residues. V lost 5 bases and J lost 4, with 14 bases in between. CDR3 protein: CASSGPQGIYGYTF. The CDR3, as DNA: TGTGCCAGCAGCGGACCCCAGGGGATCTATGGCTACACCTTC.

The chain combines TRBV6-5 with TRBJ2-7, with TRBD2 matching 9 bases. V dropped 6 bases and J dropped 5; count of bases not matched to a gene: 8. The germline V gene encodes CDR1 MNHEY and CDR2 SVGAGI. The CDR3 extends over 14 amino acids. The CDR3 nucleotides read TGTGCCAGCAGCACGCGGGGGGGCGTGGACGAGCAGTACTTC. Protein: CASSTRGGVDEQYF.

The chain employs TRBV5-3 and TRBJ2-3; D might be TRBD2 (6 bases). TRBV5-3 is labeled an ORF, and its function is uncertain. There are 12 residues in the CDR3. V was cut by 10 bases and J by 1 base, with 10 bases left in between. The CDR3 DNA reads TGTGCCGGGGCGGGGTGCACAGATACGCAGTATTTT. The encoded protein is CAGAGCTDTQYF.

The rearrangement links TRBV6-2 or TRBV6-3 to TRBJ1-5, with D uncertain. The V gene lost 3 bases and the J gene lost 4 bases, with 13 bases spanning the gap. The CDR3 length is 15 residues. CDR1 and CDR2 from the germline V gene are MNHEY and SVGEGT. This CDR3 is CASSYLVGGNQPQHF. CDR3 coding DNA: TGTGCCAGCAGTTATTTGGTCGGCGGAAATCAGCCCCAGCATTTT.

The rearrangement links TRBV21-1 to TRBJ1-1. TRBV21-1 is flagged as a pseudogene. The CDR3 sequence is 13 residues long. The CDR3 region is CASSKLGLKEAFF. CDR3 coding DNA: TGTGCCAGCAGCAAATTAGGACTAAAGGAAGCTTTCTTT.

This rearrangement joins TRBV19 to TRBJ2-1; 7 bases are shared with TRBD2. Germline trimming cut 6 bases from V and 0 bases from J; bases unmatched to any gene: 8. Germline V lookup: CDR1 LNHDA, CDR2 SQIVND (reference sequence). The CDR3 runs to 16 residues. As DNA, the CDR3 is TGTGCCAGTAGAGAGACTAGCCTTAGCTCCTACAATGAGCAGTTCTTC. It yields the protein CASRETSLSSYNEQFF.

The V call is TRBV11-2, the J call TRBJ2-1; 7 positions match TRBD1. V lost 4 bases and J lost 12; bases outside the gene matches: 12. The CDR3 runs to 14 residues. Germline V gene lookup returns CDR1 SGHAT and CDR2 FQNNGV. CDR3 region: CASSSRGMLIGQFF. The CDR3 DNA is TGTGCCAGCAGCTCCAGGGGGATGCTTATCGGGCAGTTCTTC.

The chain recombines TRBV5-5 with TRBJ2-3; D gene unclear. Trimming took off 2 bases at V and 4 bases at J, with 17 bases between the two ends. The CDR3 has 16 amino acids. Germline lookup yields CDR1 SGHKS and CDR2 YYEKEE (reference sequence). This chain's CDR3 is CASSFITAAPPDTQYF. The CDR3 coding sequence is TGTGCCAGCAGCTTTATCACAGCTGCTCCCCCAGATACGCAGTATTTT.

The J gene is TRBJ1-4, the V gene TRBV5-4; 7 bases agree with TRBD1. This CDR3 contains 16 residues. Per germline, CDR1 SGHNT and CDR2 YYREEE (reference sequence). The trim removed 2 bases at V and 8 bases at J, leaving 12 bases unmatched. The CDR3 DNA follows: TGTGCCAGCAGCTTTTACGGCCCTGGGACAGTGGAAAAACTGTTTTTT. Its protein is CASSFYGPGTVEKLFF. The whole variable domain, remainder taken from reference TRBV5-4 and TRBJ1-4, is ETGVTQSPTHLIKTRGQQVTLRCSSQSGHNTVSWYQQALGQGPQFIFQYYREEENGRGNFPPRFSGLQFPNYSSELNVNALELDDSALYLCASSFYGPGTVEKLFFGSGTQLSVL.

This sequence joins TRBV15 and TRBJ2-7, with D unclear. There are 11 residues in the CDR3. Germline V gene lookup returns CDR1 LNHNV and CDR2 YYDKDF (reference sequence). With 0 bases removed from V and 7 bases from J, the gap between germline ends came to 4 bases. As DNA, the CDR3 is TGTGCCACCAGCAGAGATCAAGAGCAGTACTTC. This translates into CATSRDQEQYF.

CDR3 protein: CASKAAGLRPQHF. In nucleotides, the CDR3 is TGTGCCAGTAAGGCCGCAGGGTTGCGGCCCCAGCATTTT. The chain links TRBV19 to TRBJ1-5; weak D call: TRBD1 (5 bases). In germline, CDR1 is LNHDA, CDR2 SQIVND (reference sequence). V lost 7 bases to trimming and J lost 9 bases, with 16 bases between them. CDR3 length: 13 residues.

The CDR3 bases are TGTGCTAGTGGTTTGGCCCGACAGCCAGAATCCTACAATGAGCAGTTCTTC. Residues: CASGLARQPESYNEQFF. The J gene is TRBJ2-1, the V gene TRBV12-5; maybe TRBD1 (5 bases). Trimming pared 1 base from V and 1 base from J, leaving 14 bases between. Germline assignment: CDR1 LGHNT and CDR2 FRNRAP. The CDR3 sequence is 17 residues long.

The chain joins TRBV12-5 to TRBJ2-7, with 8 bases identical to TRBD1. The V segment lost 4 bases and the J segment 6 bases; nucleotides outside the gene matches: 8. The CDR3 is 14 amino acids. Germline CDR1 is LGHNT and CDR2 is FRNRAP. In DNA, the CDR3 is TGTGCTAGTGGTTCGACGGACAGGGTAAGCGAGCAGTACTTC. Amino acids: CASGSTDRVSEQYF.

This sequence joins TRBV29-1 and TRBJ2-1; 11 positions match TRBD2. The CDR3 loop spans 15 amino acids. Germline V gene lookup returns CDR1 SQVTM and CDR2 ANQGSEA. V lost 2 bases to trimming and J lost 9 bases; unmatched junction nucleotides: 9. The CDR3 spells CSVEPRTSGYGEQFF. CDR3 bases: TGCAGCGTTGAACCACGGACTAGCGGGTACGGTGAGCAGTTCTTC.

The chain recombines TRBV6-1 with TRBJ2-7; D gene uncertain. From germline, CDR1 is MNHNS and CDR2 SASEGT. V shed 3 bases and J shed 0 bases, with 9 bases lying between them. The CDR3 consists of 14 residues. The CDR3 DNA follows: TGTGCCAGCAGTGAGGTCTACTTCTCCTACGAGCAGTACTTC. This sequence encodes CASSEVYFSYEQYF.

The rearrangement joins TRBV19 to TRBJ2-7, with TRBD2 matching 9 bases. J was trimmed by 0 bases and V by 4 bases; bases with no gene match: 1. Germline loops: CDR1 LNHDA, CDR2 SQIVND (reference sequence). This CDR3 contains 14 residues. DNA for the CDR3: TGTGCCAGTAGTACTAGCGGGAACTCCTACGAGCAGTACTTC. Translated, it gives CASSTSGNSYEQYF.